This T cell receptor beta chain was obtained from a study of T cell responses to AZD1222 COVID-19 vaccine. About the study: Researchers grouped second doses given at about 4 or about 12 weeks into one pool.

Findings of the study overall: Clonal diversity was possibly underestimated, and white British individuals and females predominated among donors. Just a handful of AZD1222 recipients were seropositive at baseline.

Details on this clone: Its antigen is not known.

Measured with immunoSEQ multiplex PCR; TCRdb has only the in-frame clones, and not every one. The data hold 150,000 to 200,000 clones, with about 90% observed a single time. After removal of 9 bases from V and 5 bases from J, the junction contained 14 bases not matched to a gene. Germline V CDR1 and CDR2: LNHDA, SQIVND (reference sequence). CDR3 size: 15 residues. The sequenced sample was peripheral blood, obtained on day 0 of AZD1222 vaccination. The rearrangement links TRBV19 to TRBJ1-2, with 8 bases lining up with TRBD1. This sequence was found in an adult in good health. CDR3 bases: TGTGCCAGCACACACACCAAGGGGACAGGATATGGCTACACCTTC. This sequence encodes CASTHTKGTGYGYTF.